Given below is one T cell receptor (beta chain) in context. Antigen: not known. The entry originates in a study of cytomegalovirus exposure and HLA in healthy donors. Turning to the study itself: For the approximately 430 genotyped donors, more than 65% fell within the Caucasian-associated ancestry cluster. Study results and caveats: Most CMV-associated TCR beta chains were later found to appear HLA-restricted. The likely origin of a cluster of highly shared sequence variants was a sequencing artifact. Earlier results showed most TCR beta V segments being productive about 90% or about 30% of the time.

60 Vbeta and 13 Jbeta primers were used in PCR. Assay used: immunoSEQ multiplex PCR; TCRdb lists only in-frame clones, some missing. This sample has about 130,000 clones, with approximately 61% found just once. This CDR3 spans 12 amino acids. The germline V gene encodes CDR1 MNHEY and CDR2 SMNVEV (reference sequence). V gave up 2 bases and J gave up 4 bases, with 6 bases separating them. This clonotype was sampled from a human donor in good health. Source material: PBMCs. V and J are TRBV27 and TRBJ2-7; D is uncertain. CDR3 amino acids: CASSLAEYEQYF. CDR3 nucleotide sequence: TGTGCCAGCAGTTTAGCGGAGTACGAGCAGTACTTC.